This TCR beta chain was recorded in a study of T cells in Graves' hyperthyroidism and ophthalmopathy (dated by TCRdb to about 2019). For context, the study as a whole: Peripheral blood was sampled at the time of initial diagnosis, prior to any treatment. To identify distinguishing TCR V-J signatures, a discovery cohort of around 100 patients was used, comprising some 45 with Graves' ophthalmopathy and some 60 with stable Graves' hyperthyroidism. Prospective prediction of ophthalmopathy was tested in an independent validation cohort of 18 to 20 hyperthyroidism patients and some 17 patients who later progressed to ophthalmopathy. The approximately 98 discovery patients were randomly divided into training and test sets at a 7:3 ratio. In addition, the study compared T-cell repertoires in thyroid tissue and in blood from a handful of Graves' hyperthyroidism patients. After sampling, hyperthyroidism patients received methimazole starting at 30 mg daily, and ophthalmopathy patients received high-dose intravenous methylprednisolone. The paper reports TCR Vbeta CDR3 sequencing of fewer than 150 peripheral blood samples: under 45 ophthalmopathy, 70 to 85 hyperthyroidism and around 17 progressor patients.

This clonotype was observed many times. Its binding antigen is unknown. Nothing much larger sits one base from this clone, and base qualities are not available. Inclusive of the bounding cysteine and phenylalanine, the CDR3 is 15 residues long. CDR3 DNA only is kept here, 45 bases in frame from base 1. V was cut back by 6 bases and J by 4 bases, leaving a gap of 18 bases between them. CDR1 and CDR2, per the germline V gene, are MNHNS and SASEGT. Amplification of TCR beta CDR3 regions was carried out from RNA transcripts. The first round of RT-PCR for the TCR CDR3 was performed with the HTBI primer set and the Qiagen OneStep RT-PCR kit. Libraries were constructed in a second round of multiplex PCR, after which size selection and purification were carried out. Libraries were sequenced paired-end with 100 bp reads on an Illumina HiSeq2000. Under the source paper's analysis protocol: SOAPnuke was used to process the raw data, with reads discarded if the reads contained adapters or uncalled bases, had a mean Phred below 15, or lacked an exact constant-primer or identifier match. High-quality paired reads were merged using COPE v1.2.5, and each unique nucleotide sequence was defined as a clonotype. Clonotypes were aligned to IMGT TRBV, TRBD and TRBJ reference segments using MiTCR v1.1. Only V-J combinations with frequency above 0.0001, covering 99.2% of repertoires, were analysed. The TCS score was defined as the ratio of F50 (clonal expansion) to E x V (chaos), calculated using BLOSUM62-based TCRdist between CDR3 peptides within each V-J. Welch's t-statistics and random forest reduced fewer than 550 V-J features to 13, which were used in a naive Bayes classifier (R e1071). TCRdb itself trimmed the public reads at Q25 with fastp, ran MiXCR and retained productive beta chains. Duplicate CDR3 protein sequences are folded into a single record with the most common DNA and genes. For this entry, the V and J calls and clone size follow TCRdb and not the study's own pipeline. For this sample the table gives about 340,000 distinct CDR3 sequences, of which around a sixth were detected only once. Clones ranked in the top ten supply 49% of the sample.

Stable Graves' hyperthyroidism was defined as no progression to ophthalmopathy during 18 months of follow-up. The hyperthyroidism patients were between 18 and 65 years old and newly diagnosed, with a disease duration of less than 2 months. The study excluded patients with uncontrolled infections, other autoimmune diseases, pregnancy or lactation. Clinical symptoms, serum thyroxine and TRAb, thyroid ultrasound, and orbital computed tomography formed the basis for the diagnoses. PBMCs were separated from around 9.1 ml of fresh peripheral blood using Ficoll-Paque density gradient centrifugation. Total RNA was extracted using Trizol reagent, and RNA quality was assessed on an Agilent 2100 Bioanalyzer. What the research found in general, with its limitations: In validation, the model predicted progression to ophthalmopathy with approximately 69% sensitivity and about 73% specificity, a median of 6.5 months before onset. A 13 V-J signature model separated ophthalmopathy from stable hyperthyroidism, with 87.88% sensitivity and 81% to 83% specificity in cross-validation and 80%/75% in testing. No statistical method was used to set the sample size in advance, and investigators knew the group allocation. Most expanded thyroid clonotypes (frequency above 0.001) were also detected in blood, suggesting blood repertoires may reflect thyroid immune responses.

The chain links TRBV6-1 with TRBJ1-1; there is no confident call for the D gene. Material: blood. The clonotype comes from a woman aged 50 to 60 with Graves' hyperthyroidism. The CDR3 protein sequence reads: CASRSLGRIGTEAFF. The nucleotides read TGTGCCAGCAGGTCCCTCGGCAGGATTGGCACTGAAGCTTTCTTT.